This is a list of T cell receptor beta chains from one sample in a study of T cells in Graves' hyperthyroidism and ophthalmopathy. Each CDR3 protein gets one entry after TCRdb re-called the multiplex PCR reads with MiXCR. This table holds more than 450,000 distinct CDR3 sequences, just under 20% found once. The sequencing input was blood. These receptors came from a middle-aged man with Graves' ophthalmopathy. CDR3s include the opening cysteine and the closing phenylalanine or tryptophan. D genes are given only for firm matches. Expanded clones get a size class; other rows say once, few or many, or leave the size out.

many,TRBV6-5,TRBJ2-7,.,TGTGCCAGCAGTTACCGGGGCTACGAGCAGTACTTC,CASSYRGYEQYF
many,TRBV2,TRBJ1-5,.,TGTGCCAGCAGTCCTGCGGGTCGAAACAATCAGCCCCAGCATTTT,CASSPAGRNNQPQHF
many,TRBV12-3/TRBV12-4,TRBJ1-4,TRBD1,TGTGCCAGTCGGGGACAGGGTGAAAAACTGTTTTTT,CASRGQGEKLFF
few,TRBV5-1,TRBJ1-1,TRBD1,TGCGCCAGCAGCCTTACTACCTCCACGACAGGGACGAACACTGAAGCTTTCTTT,CASSLTTSTTGTNTEAFF
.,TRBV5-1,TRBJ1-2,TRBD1,TGCGCCAGCAGCCCCACGGGACAGGGGGCGTATGGCTACACCTTC,CASSPTGQGAYGYTF
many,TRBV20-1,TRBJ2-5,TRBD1,TGCAGTGCTAGGCTGACAGGGGGCAGGGAGACCCAGTACTTC,CSARLTGGRETQYF
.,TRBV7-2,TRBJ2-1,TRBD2,TGTGCCAGCAGCTTAGTTTCGACTAGCGGGGGGTACAATGAGCAGTTCTTC,CASSLVSTSGGYNEQFF
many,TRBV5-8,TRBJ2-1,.,TGTGCCAGCAGCTTGGGTAGCGGTGTTTACAATGAGCAGTTCTTC,CASSLGSGVYNEQFF
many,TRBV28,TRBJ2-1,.,TGTGCCAGCAGTTTAAGAGGGGGAGGGCTGAACTCCTACAATGAGCAGTTCTTC,CASSLRGGGLNSYNEQFF
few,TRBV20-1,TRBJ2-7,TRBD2,TGCAGTGCTCCTAAAACTAGCGGTCCCTACGAGCAGTACTTC,CSAPKTSGPYEQYF
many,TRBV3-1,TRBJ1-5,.,TGTGCCAGCAGCCAAGGGTGGGCAGATAATCAGCCCCAGCATTTT,CASSQGWADNQPQHF
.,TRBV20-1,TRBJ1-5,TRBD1,TGCAATGCCCCCACAGGGGCAGGGAGCCAGCATTTT,CNAPTGAGSQHF
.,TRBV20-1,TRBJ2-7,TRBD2,TGCAGCGTCTCCCGGGGGGCAAGCGGGAGGGCCCACGAGCAGTACTTC,CSVSRGASGRAHEQYF
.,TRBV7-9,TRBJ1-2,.,TGTGCCAGCAGCGCAGGGACGGGACAAAACTATGGCTACACCTTC,CASSAGTGQNYGYTF
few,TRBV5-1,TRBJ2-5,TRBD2,TGCGCCAGCAGCCCGTGGGGGGGTCAAGAGACCCAGTACTTC,CASSPWGGQETQYF
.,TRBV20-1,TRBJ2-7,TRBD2,TGCAGTGCTAGAGATCCTGAACTAGCGGGAGTAAAGGGCTACGAGCAGTACTTC,CSARDPELAGVKGYEQYF
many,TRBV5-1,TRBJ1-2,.,TGCGCCAGCAGCTCGACCGGTGAGGGGAGCTATGGCTACACCTTC,CASSSTGEGSYGYTF
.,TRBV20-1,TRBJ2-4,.,TGCAGTGCATTCACTAGGTCAAAAAACATTCAGTACTTC,CSAFTRSKNIQYF
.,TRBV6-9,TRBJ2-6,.,TGTGCCAGCAGTTTAGAAGGACGGAGCTCTGGGGCCAACGTCCTGACTTTC,CASSLEGRSSGANVLTF
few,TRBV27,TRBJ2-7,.,TGTGCCAGCAGCCCCCGGGACGGACTTTACGAGCAGTACTTC,CASSPRDGLYEQYF
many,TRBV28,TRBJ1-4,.,TGTGCCAGCAGTTTTCAGGGGCAGGCAGTTGAAAAACTGTTTTTT,CASSFQGQAVEKLFF
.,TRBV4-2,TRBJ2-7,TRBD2,TGTGCCAGCAGCCAAAGACTAGCGGGCCAACACTCCTACGAGCAGTACTTC,CASSQRLAGQHSYEQYF
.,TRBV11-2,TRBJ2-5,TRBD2,TGTGCCAGCGGATACCCCCCTACCGGGACTAGCGGGAGAGGGAGCCAAGAGACCCAGTACTTC,CASGYPPTGTSGRGSQETQYF
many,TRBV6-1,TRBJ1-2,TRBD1,TGTGCCAGCAGTGCCCGGGACAGGGGGCGAGACTATGGCTACACCTTC,CASSARDRGRDYGYTF
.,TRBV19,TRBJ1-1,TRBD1,TGTGCCAGTTCAACAGGGGAGGGGCGCTGGGGCACTGAAGCTTTCTTT,CASSTGEGRWGTEAFF
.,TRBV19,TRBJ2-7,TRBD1,TGTGCCAGTAGTATCTGGGGCTACAATGGACAGGGGCGATCCTACGAGCAGTACTTC,CASSIWGYNGQGRSYEQYF
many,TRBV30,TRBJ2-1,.,TGTGCCTGGGAGCGGGACACTCAAGGTGCTGAGCAGTTCTTC,CAWERDTQGAEQFF
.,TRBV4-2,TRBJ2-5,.,TGTGCCAGCAGCCAAGGGGTTAAAGAGACCCAGTACTTC,CASSQGVKETQYF
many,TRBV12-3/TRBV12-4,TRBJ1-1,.,TGTGCCAGCAGTTTAGGGAGGGGATTCTACACTGAAGCTTTCTTT,CASSLGRGFYTEAFF
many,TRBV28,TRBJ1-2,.,TGTGCCAGCAGTTTAGCAGTGGTAGGAGTCGATGGCTACACCTTC,CASSLAVVGVDGYTF
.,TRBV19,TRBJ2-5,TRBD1,TGTGCCAGTAGTATTTCGGACAGGGGGCAAGAGACCCAGTACTTC,CASSISDRGQETQYF
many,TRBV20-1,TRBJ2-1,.,TGCAGTGCTGCCGGGACCCCGAGCTCCTACAATGAGCAGTTCTTC,CSAAGTPSSYNEQFF
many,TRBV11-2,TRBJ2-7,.,TGTGCCAGCAGCCAACCCGACACCGCGGTTTACGAGCAGTACTTC,CASSQPDTAVYEQYF
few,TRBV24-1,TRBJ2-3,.,TGTGCCACCGCCCCCCGGGACAACACAGATACGCAGTATTTT,CATAPRDNTDTQYF
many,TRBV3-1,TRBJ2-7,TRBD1,TGTGCCAGCAGCCTCCGACAGGGCGGTGGGTACGAGCAGTACTTC,CASSLRQGGGYEQYF
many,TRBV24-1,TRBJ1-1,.,TGTGCCACCAGTAAGGGACAAGAACACACTGAAGCTTTCTTT,CATSKGQEHTEAFF
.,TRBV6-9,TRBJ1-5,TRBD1,TGTGCCAGCAGTTTCACAGGGGGCGCAGGTCAGCCCCAGCATTTT,CASSFTGGAGQPQHF
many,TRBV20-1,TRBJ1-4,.,TGCAGTGTCCGGACAACTAATGAAAAACTGTTTTTT,CSVRTTNEKLFF
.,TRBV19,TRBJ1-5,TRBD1,TGTGCCAGTAGTATGCAGGGGGAAGTCAATCAGCCCCAGCATTTT,CASSMQGEVNQPQHF
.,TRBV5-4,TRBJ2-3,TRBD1,TGTGCCAGCAGCCTGGGACAGAAACCAGATACGCAGTATTTT,CASSLGQKPDTQYF
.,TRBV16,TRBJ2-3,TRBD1,TGTGCCAGCAGCCAATGGACAGGGGCTAGCACAGATACGCAGTATTTT,CASSQWTGASTDTQYF
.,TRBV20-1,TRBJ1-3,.,TGCAGTGCTAGAGATGCTGGGAGATCTGGAAACACCATATATTTT,CSARDAGRSGNTIYF
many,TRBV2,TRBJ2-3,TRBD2,TGTGCCAGCAGTGATAGGACTAGCGGTGGGAGAAGAGCGCAGTATTTT,CASSDRTSGGRRAQYF
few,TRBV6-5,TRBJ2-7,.,TGTGCCAGCAGTTACTCCCCTATGATGACGGGAGAGCAGTACTTC,CASSYSPMMTGEQYF